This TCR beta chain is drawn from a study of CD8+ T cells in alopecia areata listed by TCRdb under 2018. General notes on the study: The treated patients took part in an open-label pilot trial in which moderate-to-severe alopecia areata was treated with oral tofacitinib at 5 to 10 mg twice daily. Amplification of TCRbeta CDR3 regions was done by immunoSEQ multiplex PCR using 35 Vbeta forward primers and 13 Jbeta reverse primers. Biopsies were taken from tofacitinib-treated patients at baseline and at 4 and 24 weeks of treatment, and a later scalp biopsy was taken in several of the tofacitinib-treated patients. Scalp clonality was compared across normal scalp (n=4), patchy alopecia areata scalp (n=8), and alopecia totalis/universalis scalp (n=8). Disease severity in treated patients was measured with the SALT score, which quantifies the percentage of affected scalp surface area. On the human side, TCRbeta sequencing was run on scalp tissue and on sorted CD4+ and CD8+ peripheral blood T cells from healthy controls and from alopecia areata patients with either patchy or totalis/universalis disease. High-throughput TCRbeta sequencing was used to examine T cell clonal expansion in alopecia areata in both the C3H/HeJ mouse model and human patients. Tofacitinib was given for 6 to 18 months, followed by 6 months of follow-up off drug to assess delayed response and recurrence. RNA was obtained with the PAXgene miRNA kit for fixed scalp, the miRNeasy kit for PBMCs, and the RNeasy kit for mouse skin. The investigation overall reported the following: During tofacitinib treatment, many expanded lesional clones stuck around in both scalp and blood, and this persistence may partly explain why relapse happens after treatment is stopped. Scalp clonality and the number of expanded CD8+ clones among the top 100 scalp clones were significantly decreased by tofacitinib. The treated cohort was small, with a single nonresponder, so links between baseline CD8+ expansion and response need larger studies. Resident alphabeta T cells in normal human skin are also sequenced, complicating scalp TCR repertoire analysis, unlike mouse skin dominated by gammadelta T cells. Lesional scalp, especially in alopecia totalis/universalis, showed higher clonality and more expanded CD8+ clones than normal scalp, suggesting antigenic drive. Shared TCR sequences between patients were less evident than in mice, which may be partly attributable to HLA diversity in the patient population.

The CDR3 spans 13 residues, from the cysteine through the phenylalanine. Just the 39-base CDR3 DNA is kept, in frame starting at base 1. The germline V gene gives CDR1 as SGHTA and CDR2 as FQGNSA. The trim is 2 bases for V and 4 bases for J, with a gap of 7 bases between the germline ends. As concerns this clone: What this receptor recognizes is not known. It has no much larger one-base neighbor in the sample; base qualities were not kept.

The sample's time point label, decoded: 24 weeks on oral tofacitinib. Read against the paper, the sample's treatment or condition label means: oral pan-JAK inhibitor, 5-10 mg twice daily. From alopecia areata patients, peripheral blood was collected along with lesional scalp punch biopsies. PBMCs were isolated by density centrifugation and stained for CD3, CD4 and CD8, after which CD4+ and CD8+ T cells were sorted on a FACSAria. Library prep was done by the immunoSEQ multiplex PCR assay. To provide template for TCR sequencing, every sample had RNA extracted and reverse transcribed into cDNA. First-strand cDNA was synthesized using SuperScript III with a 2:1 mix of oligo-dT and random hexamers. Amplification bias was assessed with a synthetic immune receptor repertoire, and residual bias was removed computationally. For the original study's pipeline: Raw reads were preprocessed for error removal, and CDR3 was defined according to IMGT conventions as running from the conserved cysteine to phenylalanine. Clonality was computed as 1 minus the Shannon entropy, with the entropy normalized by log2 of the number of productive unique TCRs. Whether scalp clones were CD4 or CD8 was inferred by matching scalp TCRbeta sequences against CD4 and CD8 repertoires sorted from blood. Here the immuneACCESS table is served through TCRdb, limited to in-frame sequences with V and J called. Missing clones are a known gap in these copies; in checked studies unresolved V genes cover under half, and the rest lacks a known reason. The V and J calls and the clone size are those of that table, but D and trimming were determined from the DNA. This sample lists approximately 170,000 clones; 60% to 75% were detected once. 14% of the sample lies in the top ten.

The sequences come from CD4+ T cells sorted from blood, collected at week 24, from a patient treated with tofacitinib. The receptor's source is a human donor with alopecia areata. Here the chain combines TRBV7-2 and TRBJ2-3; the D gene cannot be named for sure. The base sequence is TGTGCCAGCAGCTTACCAAGCGCAGATACGCAGTATTTT. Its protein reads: CASSLPSADTQYF.